Reported below is one T cell receptor (beta chain). Single cDNA molecules in the library carried unique molecular identifiers attached during preparation. TCRdb fed the RACE reads into MiXCR, producing one record per CDR3 protein. The data show 95,000 to 100,000 distinct CDR3 sequences, 10% to 12% seen once. The CDR3 is 12 residues long. The germline V gene encodes CDR1 MNHEY and CDR2 SVGAGI. V gave up 5 bases and J gave up 3 bases, with 4 bases separating them. Time point denoted: pre-sensitization, week 0. As for treatment: therapeutic diphenylcyclopropenone sensitization with weekly scalp DPC. From whole blood left unfractionated, total RNA was extracted. The data derive from a study of human T cells and chemical hapten exposure.

The sequence derives from a woman aged 60 to 75 with alopecia areata. Some clones in this sample may be carry-over from other donors' samples. V is TRBV6-5 and J is TRBJ1-4; no clear D gene. Sample: whole blood, taken in connection with sensitization to the hapten diphenylcyclopropenone (DPC). In nucleotides, the CDR3 is TGTGCCAGCAGTGGGTCTAATGAAAAACTGTTTTTT. Protein sequence: CASSGSNEKLFF.